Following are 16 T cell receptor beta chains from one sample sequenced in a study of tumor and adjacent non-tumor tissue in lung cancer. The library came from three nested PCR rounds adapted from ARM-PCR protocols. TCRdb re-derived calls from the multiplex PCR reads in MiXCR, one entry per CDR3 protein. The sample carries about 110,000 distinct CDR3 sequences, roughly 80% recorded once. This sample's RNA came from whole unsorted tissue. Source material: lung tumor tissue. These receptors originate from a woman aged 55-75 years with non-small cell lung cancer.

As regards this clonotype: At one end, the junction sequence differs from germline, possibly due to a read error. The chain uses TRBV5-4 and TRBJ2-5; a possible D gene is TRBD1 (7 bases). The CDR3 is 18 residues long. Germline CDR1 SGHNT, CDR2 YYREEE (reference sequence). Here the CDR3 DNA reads TGTGCCAGCAGCTTACCGGCGGAAGAGGGGGCGGGACAAGATACCCAGTACTTC. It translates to CASSLPAEEGAGQDTQYF.

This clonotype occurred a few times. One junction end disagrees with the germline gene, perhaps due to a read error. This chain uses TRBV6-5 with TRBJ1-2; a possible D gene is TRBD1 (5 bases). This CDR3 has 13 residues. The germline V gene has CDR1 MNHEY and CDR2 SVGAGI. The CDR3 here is CDSSPGADYGYTF. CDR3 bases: TGTGACAGCAGCCCCGGGGCAGACTATGGCTACACCTTC.

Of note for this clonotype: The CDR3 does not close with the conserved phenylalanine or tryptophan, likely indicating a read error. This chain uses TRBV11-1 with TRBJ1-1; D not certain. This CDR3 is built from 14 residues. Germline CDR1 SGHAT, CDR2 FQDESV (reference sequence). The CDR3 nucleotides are TGTCCCAGCAGCTTTATTGGGATAGCAGCCGGGGCTTTCATT. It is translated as CPSSFIGIAAGAFI.

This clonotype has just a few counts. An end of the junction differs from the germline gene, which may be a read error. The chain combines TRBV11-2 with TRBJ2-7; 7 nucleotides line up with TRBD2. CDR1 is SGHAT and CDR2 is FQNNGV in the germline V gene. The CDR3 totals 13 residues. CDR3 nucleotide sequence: TGTGCCAGCAGCCCGGGGAGGGTGGGTGAGCATTACTTC. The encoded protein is CASSPGRVGEHYF.

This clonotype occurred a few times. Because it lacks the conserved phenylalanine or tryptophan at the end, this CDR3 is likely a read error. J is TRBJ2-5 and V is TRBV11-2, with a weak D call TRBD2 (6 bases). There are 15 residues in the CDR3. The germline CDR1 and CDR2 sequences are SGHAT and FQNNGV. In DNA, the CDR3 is TGTACCAGCAGCCCGGTGGGACTCCTCCAAGAGACCCAGTACCTC. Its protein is CTSSPVGLLQETQYL.

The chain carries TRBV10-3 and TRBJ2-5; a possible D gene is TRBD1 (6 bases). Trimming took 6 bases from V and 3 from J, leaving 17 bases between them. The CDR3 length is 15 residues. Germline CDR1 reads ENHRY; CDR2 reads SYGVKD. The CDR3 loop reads CAISQGVGGEETQYF. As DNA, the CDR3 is TGTGCCATCAGCCAGGGAGTAGGGGGAGAAGAGACCCAGTACTTC.

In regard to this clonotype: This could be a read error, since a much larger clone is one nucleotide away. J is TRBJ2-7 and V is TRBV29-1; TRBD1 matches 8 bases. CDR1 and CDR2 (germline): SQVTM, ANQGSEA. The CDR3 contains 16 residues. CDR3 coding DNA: TGCAGCGTTGAAGGCGGACAGGGATACAGCTCCAACGAGCAGTACTTC. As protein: CSVEGGQGYSSNEQYF.

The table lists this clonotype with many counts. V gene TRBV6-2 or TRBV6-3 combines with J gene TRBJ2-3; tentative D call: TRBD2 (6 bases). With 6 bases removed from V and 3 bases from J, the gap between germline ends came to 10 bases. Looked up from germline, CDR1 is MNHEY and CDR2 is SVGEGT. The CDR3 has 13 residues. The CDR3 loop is CASRRLGTDTQYF. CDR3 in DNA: TGTGCCAGCAGAAGACTAGGAACAGATACGCAGTATTTT.

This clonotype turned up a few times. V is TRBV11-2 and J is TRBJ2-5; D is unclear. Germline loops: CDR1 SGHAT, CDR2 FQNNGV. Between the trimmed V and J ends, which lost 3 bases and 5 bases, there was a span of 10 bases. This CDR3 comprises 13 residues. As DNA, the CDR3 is TGTGCCAGCAGCTTTACAAGGTGGGAGACCCAGTACTTC. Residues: CASSFTRWETQYF.

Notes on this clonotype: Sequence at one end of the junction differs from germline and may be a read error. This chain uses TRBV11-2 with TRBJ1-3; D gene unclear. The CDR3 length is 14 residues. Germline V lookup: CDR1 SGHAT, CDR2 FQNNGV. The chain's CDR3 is CTRSLVQKGNTIYF. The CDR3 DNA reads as TGTACCAGGAGCTTAGTTCAGAAAGGAAACACCATATATTTT.

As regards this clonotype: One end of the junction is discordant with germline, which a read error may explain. This CDR3 is CASSYSTSGGGERFF. CDR3 in DNA: TGTGCCAGTAGTTACTCGACTAGCGGGGGGGGTGAGCGGTTCTTC. The chain is built from TRBV6-2 or TRBV6-3 and TRBJ2-1; TRBD2 aligns across 14 bases. The CDR3 runs to 15 residues. Germline CDR1 reads MNHEY; CDR2 reads SVGEGT.

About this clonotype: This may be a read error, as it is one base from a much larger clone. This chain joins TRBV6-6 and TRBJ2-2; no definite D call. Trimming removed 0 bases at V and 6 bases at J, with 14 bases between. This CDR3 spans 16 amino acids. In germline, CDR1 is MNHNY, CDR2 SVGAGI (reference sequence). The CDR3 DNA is TGTGCCAGCAGTTACTCGAAGCCTATCAAGGCCGGGGAGCTGTTTTTT. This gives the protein CASSYSKPIKAGELFF.

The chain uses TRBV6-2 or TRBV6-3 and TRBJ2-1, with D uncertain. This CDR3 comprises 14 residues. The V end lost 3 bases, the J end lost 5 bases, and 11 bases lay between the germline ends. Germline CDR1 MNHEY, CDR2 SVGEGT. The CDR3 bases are TGTGCCAGCAGTTATTATGGCGGCAACAATGAGCAGTTCTTC. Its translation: CASSYYGGNNEQFF.

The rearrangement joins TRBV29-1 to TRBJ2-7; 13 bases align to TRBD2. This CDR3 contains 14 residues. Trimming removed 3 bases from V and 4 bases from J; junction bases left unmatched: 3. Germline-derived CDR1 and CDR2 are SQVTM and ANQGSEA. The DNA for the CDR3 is TGCAGCGTTGACGGGACTAGCGGGATTTACGAGCAGTACTTC. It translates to CSVDGTSGIYEQYF.

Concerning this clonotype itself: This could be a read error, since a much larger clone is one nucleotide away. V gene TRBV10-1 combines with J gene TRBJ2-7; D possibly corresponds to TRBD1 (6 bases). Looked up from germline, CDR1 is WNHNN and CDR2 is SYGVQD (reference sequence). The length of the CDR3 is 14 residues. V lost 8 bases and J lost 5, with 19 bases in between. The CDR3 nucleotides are TGCGCCAGCGACTCTAAGGCCAGGGGCAACGAGCAGTACTTC. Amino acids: CASDSKARGNEQYF.

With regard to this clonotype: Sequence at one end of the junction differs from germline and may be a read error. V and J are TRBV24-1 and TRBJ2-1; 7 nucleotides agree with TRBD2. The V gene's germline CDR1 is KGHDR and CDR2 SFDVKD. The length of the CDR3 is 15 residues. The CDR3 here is CATSDFRLADNEQFF. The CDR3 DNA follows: TGTGCTACCAGTGATTTCAGGCTAGCGGACAATGAGCAGTTCTTC.